Below, 20 T cell receptor beta chains from the same sample are listed, as sequenced in a study of T cell responses to AZD1222 COVID-19 vaccine. Assay used: immunoSEQ multiplex PCR; TCRdb lists only in-frame clones, some missing. This sample has roughly 100,000 clones, with around 89% found just once. The material was peripheral blood, obtained on day 0 of AZD1222 vaccination. Receptor source: an adult in good health.

The chain is built from TRBV18 and TRBJ2-3; no firm D call. Trimming shortened V by 4 bases and J by 0 bases, and 8 bases separated the two germline ends. This CDR3 has 14 residues. Germline V lookup: CDR1 KGHSH, CDR2 LQKENI. CDR3 coding DNA: TGTGCCAGCTCACGCGACACGAGCACAGATACGCAGTATTTT. Protein product: CASSRDTSTDTQYF.

The chain joins TRBV7-8 to TRBJ2-2, with unresolved D. Germline V gene sequence: CDR1 SGHVS, CDR2 FQNEAQ. The CDR3 has 12 amino acids. V was shortened by 2 bases and J by 5 bases, with 3 bases between the two germline ends. CDR3 protein: CASSLSTGELFF. The CDR3 DNA reads TGTGCCAGCAGCTTAAGTACCGGGGAGCTGTTTTTT.

The V gene is TRBV2, the J gene TRBJ2-1; a weak D match, TRBD1 (5 bases). CDR1 is SNHLY and CDR2 is FYNNEI in the germline V gene. This CDR3 is built from 15 residues. V lost 6 bases and J lost 0, with 12 bases in between. The CDR3 spells CASSQGTPSYNEQFF. The CDR3 region has the DNA TGTGCCAGCAGCCAGGGCACTCCCTCCTACAATGAGCAGTTCTTC.

The J gene is TRBJ1-2, the V gene TRBV25-1, with a weak D call TRBD1 (6 bases). Trimming pared 2 bases from V and 6 bases from J, leaving 13 bases between. CDR1 is MGHDK and CDR2 is SYGVNS in the germline V gene. The CDR3 has 14 amino acids. The CDR3 nucleotides are TGTGCCAGCAGTGAAACGGGGGGGCGAGATGGCTACACCTTC. Its protein product is CASSETGGRDGYTF.

The chain joins TRBV29-1 to TRBJ2-1; TRBD2 matches at 10 bases. In germline, CDR1 is SQVTM, CDR2 ANQGSEA. The CDR3 has 14 residues. With 1 base clipped from V and 6 bases from J, the junction kept 3 bases outside the gene matches. CDR3 DNA sequence: TGCAGCGTTGAAGGTGGACTAGCGGCCAATGAGCAGTTCTTC. Translated, it gives CSVEGGLAANEQFF.

This chain joins TRBV28 and TRBJ2-2; D is possibly TRBD2 (6 bases). Trimming removed 2 bases at V and 1 base at J, with 8 bases between. This CDR3 region has 15 residues. Germline V CDR1 and CDR2: MDHEN, SYDVKM. CDR3 loop: CASSLNSGNTGELFF. The CDR3 DNA reads TGTGCCAGCAGTTTAAATAGCGGGAACACCGGGGAGCTGTTTTTT.

CDR3 protein: CASSLDGRAGANVLTF. For the CDR3, the DNA is TGTGCCAGCAGCTTAGATGGGCGAGCTGGGGCCAACGTCCTGACTTTC. The rearrangement joins TRBV11-3 to TRBJ2-6, with unresolved D. The germline CDR1 and CDR2 sequences are SGHNT and YENEEA. The CDR3 covers 16 residues. The V end was cut by 0 bases, the J end by 2 bases, with 8 bases between.

The rearrangement joins TRBV5-1 to TRBJ2-7; 12 bases are shared with TRBD1. J was trimmed by 4 bases and V by 3 bases; bases with no gene match: 8. The germline V gene encodes CDR1 SGHRS and CDR2 YFSETQ. The CDR3 contains 16 residues. CDR3 sequence (DNA): TGCGCCAGCAGCTCCCGACCGGGACAGGGGGCTTACGAGCAGTACTTC. This sequence encodes CASSSRPGQGAYEQYF.

The V and J genes are TRBV6-2 or TRBV6-3 and TRBJ2-7; possibly TRBD2 for D (5 bases). The CDR3 has 15 residues. With 2 bases removed from V and 4 bases from J, the gap between germline ends came to 15 bases. CDR1 MNHEY and CDR2 SVGEGT come from the germline V gene. CDR3 DNA: TGTGCCAGCAGTTACCTAGTGGGGAGCCGATACGAGCAGTACTTC. It encodes CASSYLVGSRYEQYF.

This clone was recorded a few times. The chain employs TRBV6-2 or TRBV6-3 and TRBJ2-7; tentative D call: TRBD1 (5 bases). Germline V gives CDR1 MNHEY, CDR2 SVGEGT. This CDR3 has 15 residues. The V gene lost 5 bases and the J gene lost 6 bases, with 20 bases spanning the gap. CDR3 loop: CASSPVSARQGEQYF. In DNA form, the CDR3 reads TGTGCCAGCAGTCCCGTGAGTGCCCGGCAGGGCGAGCAGTACTTC.

This clone was seen just once. V gene TRBV7-8 combines with J gene TRBJ2-7; no clear D gene. This CDR3 comprises 14 residues. V was clipped by 2 bases and J by 5 bases, with 13 bases between them. Germline CDR1 SGHVS, CDR2 FQNEAQ. CDR3 amino acids: CASSLLVSQDEQYF. The CDR3 bases are TGTGCCAGCAGCTTACTTGTCTCCCAGGACGAGCAGTACTTC.

The gene calls are TRBV11-2 and TRBJ2-7, with D tentatively TRBD1 (6 bases). CDR3 length: 12 residues. CDR1 and CDR2 from the germline V gene are SGHAT and FQNNGV. Trimming took 5 bases from V and 7 from J, leaving 12 bases between them. In DNA form, the CDR3 reads TGTGCCAGCAGCGGCACAGGGTGGGAGCAGTACTTC. This translates into CASSGTGWEQYF.

This sequence joins TRBV7-9 and TRBJ2-7, with D possibly being TRBD1 or TRBD2 (5 bases each). This CDR3 contains 14 residues. CDR1 is SEHNR and CDR2 is FQNEAQ in the germline V gene (reference sequence). Trimming cost V 5 bases and J 0 bases, with 11 bases left between them. This CDR3 reads CASSPGTNSYEQYF. CDR3 nucleotide sequence: TGTGCCAGCAGCCCCGGGACGAACTCCTACGAGCAGTACTTC.

The rearrangement joins TRBV5-4 to TRBJ2-7, with D maybe TRBD2 (6 bases). V was cut by 4 bases and J by 7 bases, with 21 bases left in between. The CDR3 sequence is 15 residues long. Germline-derived CDR1 and CDR2 are SGHNT and YYREEE (reference sequence). The DNA for the CDR3 is TGTGCCAGCAGCCGGAGGGGACTTAGCTTAGGGGAGCAGTACTTC. Amino acids: CASSRRGLSLGEQYF.

CDR3 DNA: TGCAGTGCTAGTAAAGAGACCCAGTACTTC. This translates into CSASKETQYF. V gene TRBV20-1 combines with J gene TRBJ2-5, with D hard to call. The germline CDR1 and CDR2 sequences are DFQATT and SNEGSKA (reference sequence). CDR3 length: 10 amino acids. The V end lost 3 bases, the J end lost 3 bases, and 2 bases lay between the germline ends.

The count of this clone is one. This chain connects TRBV9 to TRBJ2-3, with D possibly being TRBD1 (6 bases). Deletions cut 4 bases from V and 0 bases from J, with 12 bases between. CDR1 SGDLS and CDR2 YYNGEE come from the germline V gene. The CDR3 is made up of 15 amino acids. CDR3 residues: CASSSRQASTDTQYF. DNA for the CDR3: TGTGCCAGCAGCTCGCGACAGGCTAGCACAGATACGCAGTATTTT.

Only a few counts were recorded for this clone. The rearrangement links TRBV29-1 to TRBJ2-1; the D gene is possibly TRBD2 (5 bases). CDR3 length: 13 amino acids. V shed 4 bases and J shed 0 bases, with 7 bases lying between them. CDR1 is SQVTM and CDR2 is ANQGSEA in the germline V gene. The CDR3 sequence is CSVGESSYNEQFF. The CDR3 coding sequence is TGCAGCGTTGGGGAGAGCTCCTACAATGAGCAGTTCTTC.

This sequence joins TRBV27 and TRBJ1-5, with 7 bases aligning to TRBD1. This CDR3 has 14 residues. V trimming: 5 bases; J trimming: 5 bases; junction bases outside the gene matches: 6. The germline V gene has CDR1 MNHEY and CDR2 SMNVEV (reference sequence). The CDR3 DNA reads as TGTGCCAGCAGTCCCGGGACAGCCCATCAGCCCCAGCATTTT. This gives the protein CASSPGTAHQPQHF.

This chain connects TRBV7-9 to TRBJ2-3; 7 bases line up with TRBD2. The germline V gene has CDR1 SEHNR and CDR2 FQNEAQ (reference sequence). V lost 5 bases to trimming and J lost 2 bases; unmatched junction nucleotides: 4. The CDR3 has 14 amino acids. As DNA, the CDR3 is TGTGCCAGCAGCCACCGGGACTACACAGATACGCAGTATTTT. Its translation is CASSHRDYTDTQYF.

V gene TRBV6-5 combines with J gene TRBJ1-5, with TRBD1 as a possible D gene (5 bases). CDR3 length equals 13 residues. V lost 7 bases to trimming and J lost 7 bases, with 14 bases between them. Germline CDR1 MNHEY, CDR2 SVGAGI. CDR3 sequence reads: CASIWGSGQPQHF. CDR3 bases: TGTGCCAGCATCTGGGGTTCAGGGCAGCCCCAGCATTTT.